Below are 14 T cell receptor beta chains sequenced from a single sample in a study of identical twins. TCRdb itself ran the 5' RACE reads through MiXCR, one entry per CDR3 protein. The sample contains about 280,000 distinct CDR3 sequences, about 8.3% of which appear only once. These data were also filed under a second study, of yellow fever vaccine responses in identical twins.

Sample: memory (CD45RO+) T cells sorted from blood. Receptor source: a woman younger than 35 in good health.

The rearrangement joins TRBV20-1 to TRBJ2-7; no definite D call. Germline loops: CDR1 DFQATT, CDR2 SNEGSKA (reference sequence). This CDR3 has 13 amino acids. The V and J ends lost 6 bases and 3 bases respectively, with 15 bases between them. CDR3 sequence: CSATPGPFYEQYF. The CDR3 DNA follows: TGCAGTGCAACTCCCGGGCCCTTCTACGAGCAGTACTTC.

This clonotype was picked up a small number of times. The gene calls are TRBV10-2 and TRBJ2-7, with D hard to call. The CDR3 is made up of 12 amino acids. V was cut by 4 bases and J by 2 bases, with 6 bases left in between. Germline V gene sequence: CDR1 WSHSY, CDR2 SAAADI. Here the CDR3 reads CASSVTAYEQYV. The CDR3 coding sequence is TGCGCCAGCAGTGTCACAGCCTACGAGCAGTACGTC.

The genes are TRBV7-3 and TRBJ2-3, with TRBD1 identical over 7 bases. V dropped 2 bases and J dropped 2; count of bases not matched to a gene: 7. The length of the CDR3 is 16 residues. Per the germline V gene, CDR1 is SGHTA and CDR2 is FQGTGA. CDR3 amino acids: CASSLQRTGSTDTQYF. The CDR3 DNA reads as TGTGCCAGCAGCTTACAAAGGACAGGATCCACAGATACGCAGTATTTT.

This chain joins TRBV7-9 and TRBJ2-2; D is ambiguous. This CDR3 is built from 15 residues. CDR1 and CDR2 from the germline V gene are SEHNR and FQNEAQ (reference sequence). Trimming took 3 bases from V and 3 from J, leaving 11 bases between them. The CDR3 bases are TGTGCCAGCAGCTTCAGTGGGTGGGACACCGGGGAGCTGTTTTTT. Its protein product is CASSFSGWDTGELFF.

The chain links TRBV5-1 to TRBJ2-1, with no clear D. The V end was cut by 3 bases, the J end by 9 bases, with 13 bases between. This CDR3 is built from 13 residues. Germline CDR1 is SGHRS and CDR2 is YFSETQ. Here the CDR3 reads CASSYPSDGEQFF. The CDR3 DNA follows: TGCGCCAGCAGCTACCCGTCGGACGGTGAGCAGTTCTTC.

This clonotype rates as medium-sized. The CDR3 nucleotides are TGCAGCGTCCCGATTGGGCAGAGTAACTATGGCTACACCTTC. Translated: CSVPIGQSNYGYTF. V usage is TRBV29-1 and J usage is TRBJ1-2; D unresolved. The CDR3 has 14 amino acids. The germline V and J ends were trimmed by 6 bases and 1 base, with 15 bases remaining between them. Germline CDR1 is SQVTM and CDR2 is ANQGSEA.

This clonotype was seen ten or more times. The chain is built from TRBV29-1 and TRBJ1-2; 7 bases map to TRBD1. CDR3 length: 12 amino acids. The germline CDR1 and CDR2 sequences are SQVTM and ANQGSEA. Trimming removed 4 bases from V and 4 bases from J; junction bases left unmatched: 3. CDR3 region: CSVGDRAYGYTF. Here the CDR3 DNA reads TGCAGCGTTGGTGACAGGGCCTATGGCTACACCTTC. The full variable domain, rest sourced from reference TRBV29-1 and TRBJ1-2, is SAVISQKPSRDICQRGTSLTIQCQVDSQVTMMFWYRQQPGQSLTLIATANQGSEATYESGFVIDKFPISRPNLTFSTLTVSNMSPEDSSIYLCSVGDRAYGYTFGSGTRLTVV.

The genes are TRBV3-1 and TRBJ2-3, with unresolved D. V shed 4 bases and J shed 2 bases, with 10 bases lying between them. The CDR3 is 14 amino acids. CDR1 is LGHDT and CDR2 is YNNKEL in the germline V gene (reference sequence). CDR3 nucleotides: TGTGCCAGCAGCCTTCTAGAAGACACAGATACGCAGTATTTT. Its protein is CASSLLEDTDTQYF.

This clonotype has just a few counts. The V call is TRBV11-2, the J call TRBJ2-7, with TRBD2 matching over 13 bases. Germline V lookup: CDR1 SGHAT, CDR2 FQNNGV. Losses at the gene ends were 3 bases for V and 4 bases for J; bases not matched to a gene: 6. CDR3 length equals 16 residues. The CDR3: CASSLTSGRSLYEQYF. CDR3 bases: TGTGCCAGCAGCTTGACTAGCGGGAGGAGTCTATACGAGCAGTACTTC.

V gene TRBV7-2 combines with J gene TRBJ2-1, with 7 bases matching TRBD2. The germline V gene has CDR1 SGHTA and CDR2 FQGNSA. Germline trimming cut 5 bases from V and 2 bases from J; bases unmatched to any gene: 12. The CDR3 runs 17 residues. CDR3 coding DNA: TGTGCCAGCAGCCTGGATGGGAGGAGCGGGGCCTACAATGAGCAGTTCTTC. It codes for CASSLDGRSGAYNEQFF.

The chain couples TRBV7-2 to TRBJ2-3; 10 bases match TRBD1. Losses at the gene ends were 10 bases for V and 5 bases for J; bases not matched to a gene: 15. The CDR3 has 16 amino acids. From germline, CDR1 is SGHTA and CDR2 FQGNSA. CDR3 protein: CAIGPRQGAGEDTQYF. CDR3 sequence (DNA): TGTGCCATCGGCCCGCGACAGGGGGCTGGGGAAGATACGCAGTATTTT.

In this sample, this clonotype turned up a few times. V usage is TRBV20-1 and J usage is TRBJ2-7, with D perhaps TRBD1 (5 bases). The CDR3 covers 19 residues. Germline CDR1 reads DFQATT; CDR2 reads SNEGSKA (reference sequence). The germline V and J ends were trimmed by 1 base and 2 bases, with 27 bases remaining between them. This CDR3 is CSARGPAQGGKGTAYEQYF. The CDR3 DNA sequence: TGCAGTGCTAGAGGCCCCGCGCAGGGTGGTAAGGGAACCGCCTACGAGCAGTACTTC.

The table lists this clonotype with many counts. The chain carries TRBV28 and TRBJ2-7; 7 nucleotides agree with TRBD1. With 8 bases clipped from V and 1 base from J, the junction kept 5 bases outside the gene matches. Germline CDR1 and CDR2: MDHEN and SYDVKM. The CDR3 length is 13 residues. The CDR3: CASGTVASYEQYF. CDR3 DNA sequence: TGTGCCAGCGGGACAGTTGCATCCTACGAGCAGTACTTC.

The J gene is TRBJ2-3, the V gene TRBV19; D is tentatively TRBD1 or TRBD2 (5 bases each). CDR1 is LNHDA and CDR2 is SQIVND in the germline V gene (reference sequence). CDR3 size: 15 residues. V was clipped by 3 bases and J by 3 bases, with 13 bases between them. The CDR3 coding sequence is TGTGCCAGTAGTATTAGCGCCAAGGGGACAGATACGCAGTATTTT. Residues: CASSISAKGTDTQYF.